These T cell receptor beta chains were read from a single sample in a study of T cell repertoires in ileal Crohn's disease. The assay was immunoSEQ multiplex PCR, and TCRdb's table has in-frame clones only and misses some. The sample lists about 16,000 clones, approximately 72% occurring once. Input material: ileal tissue. The receptor set was obtained from an adult with Crohn's disease. The CDR3 runs from the conserved cysteine through the conserved F or W. The D gene is left open where the match is weak. The listing skips clone size in some rows; elsewhere it reads once, few, many or a size class.

V	J	D	size	DNA	CDR3
TRBV30	TRBJ2-2	NA	NA	TGTGCCTGGCAGGGGATCGGGGAGCTGTTTTTT	CAWQGIGELFF
TRBV5-4	TRBJ1-2	TRBD1	NA	TGTGCCAGCAGCGCATCAGGGGGACAGGGGGAGGGGTATGGCTACACCTTC	CASSASGGQGEGYGYTF
TRBV12-1	TRBJ2-1	NA	NA	TGTGCCAGCAGCTCGGACTGCTGCAATGAGCAGTTCTTC	CASSSDCCNEQFF
TRBV19	TRBJ2-7	NA	NA	TGTGCCAGTAGCCGCGGGATCTCTTACGAGCAGTACTTC	CASSRGISYEQYF
TRBV6-1	TRBJ1-1	TRBD1	few	TGTGCCAGCAGTAAATTGGGACAGTTGAACACTGAAGCTTTCTTT	CASSKLGQLNTEAFF
TRBV2	TRBJ2-7	NA	NA	TGTGCCAGCAGGGGACTTTTCTACGAGCAGTACTTC	CASRGLFYEQYF
TRBV5-6	TRBJ1-6	NA	few	TGTGCCAGCAGCCAATACTATAGTAATTCACCCCTCCACTTT	CASSQYYSNSPLHF
TRBV5-1	TRBJ2-7	NA	NA	TGCGCCAGCAGCTCCACAGGGATTGAGCAGTACTTC	CASSSTGIEQYF
TRBV7-7	TRBJ1-1	NA	NA	TGTGCTAGCAGCTTTCGTAGGGGCACTGAAGCTTTCTTT	CASSFRRGTEAFF
TRBV5-6	TRBJ1-2	NA	NA	TGTGCCAGCAGCTTGTTCCAGTATGGCTACACCTTC	CASSLFQYGYTF
TRBV10-1	TRBJ2-7	TRBD2	NA	TGCGCCATTTTGTGGTCCCTAGCGGGCACCTACGAGCAGTACTTC	CAILWSLAGTYEQYF
TRBV19	TRBJ2-5	TRBD1	NA	TGTGCCAGTAGTACGCTAGGACAGGGTTACGAGACCCAGTACTTC	CASSTLGQGYETQYF
TRBV7-9	TRBJ2-5	NA	NA	TGTGCCAGCAGATCGAAGTGGGAGGAAGAGACCCAGTACTTC	CASRSKWEEETQYF
TRBV10-3	TRBJ2-3	TRBD2	NA	TGTGCCATCAGACTAGCGGGAAACACAGATACGCAGTATTTT	CAIRLAGNTDTQYF
TRBV19	TRBJ1-5	NA	NA	TGTGCCACCTCGGTGGACAGCCCAAATCAGCCCCAGCATTTT	CATSVDSPNQPQHF
TRBV29-1	TRBJ2-2	NA	NA	TGCAGCGTTGGGGGGGGGCAAGTGACGGGTGTCGGGGAGCTGTTTTTT	CSVGGGQVTGVGELFF
TRBV6-1	TRBJ2-7	TRBD2	few	TGTGCCAGCAGTGAACTAGCGGGAGGTACCTACGAGCAGTACTTC	CASSELAGGTYEQYF
TRBV5-6	TRBJ1-6	NA	once	TGTGCCAGCAGCCGGGGATATAATTCACCCCTCCACTTT	CASSRGYNSPLHF
TRBV6-5	TRBJ2-2	TRBD2	few	TGTGCCAGCAGTTACGGCGGGAGGGCCACCGGGGAGCTGTTTTTT	CASSYGGRATGELFF